The 25 T cell receptor beta chains below all came from one sample that was sequenced in a study of T cell changes during pregnancy in multiple sclerosis. The table came from immunoSEQ multiplex PCR; TCRdb's copy has only in-frame clones and leaves some out. The sample lists 100,000 or so clones; approximately 94% were seen once. Here the sequenced sample was peripheral blood, taken in the third trimester of pregnancy. All receptors come from a female donor with multiple sclerosis, enrolled in a pregnancy study.

The CDR3 nucleotides are TGTGCCAGCAGTCCAACGAGTTATTCGGAGCAGTTCTTC. It yields the protein CASSPTSYSEQFF. The rearrangement uses TRBV27 and TRBJ2-1; the D is unclear. Per germline, CDR1 MNHEY and CDR2 SMNVEV (reference sequence). V was clipped by 5 bases and J by 10 bases, with 15 bases between them. The CDR3 contains 13 residues.

J is TRBJ2-5 and V is TRBV29-1, with 8 bases identical to TRBD2. Per germline, CDR1 SQVTM and CDR2 ANQGSEA. V trimming: 5 bases; J trimming: 5 bases; junction bases outside the gene matches: 4. The length of the CDR3 is 12 residues. This CDR3 reads CSVRERGETQYF. CDR3 sequence (DNA): TGCAGCGTTCGGGAGCGGGGGGAGACCCAGTACTTC.

This clone was picked up one time. The J gene is TRBJ2-1, the V gene TRBV4-2; D is possibly TRBD2 (5 bases). Per the germline V gene, CDR1 is LGHNA and CDR2 is YNFKEQ. The CDR3 contains 13 residues. The germline V and J ends were trimmed by 2 bases and 8 bases, with 10 bases remaining between them. The CDR3 bases are TGTGCCAGCAGCCAAACTAGTTGGGATGAGCAGTTCTTC. Residues: CASSQTSWDEQFF.

The rearrangement joins TRBV28 to TRBJ1-1; TRBD1 might be the D (5 bases). The germline CDR1 and CDR2 sequences are MDHEN and SYDVKM. This CDR3 is 14 amino acids long. V was clipped by 7 bases and J by 3 bases, with 15 bases between them. The CDR3 DNA reads as TGTGCCAGCAATCCTCAACGACAGTACACTGAAGCTTTCTTT. Its protein product is CASNPQRQYTEAFF.

This clone was counted once. V and J are TRBV27 and TRBJ1-2; D unclear. Germline V gives CDR1 MNHEY, CDR2 SMNVEV (reference sequence). This CDR3 spans 14 amino acids. Trimming stripped 5 bases from V and 8 bases from J, with 18 bases between. The CDR3 DNA follows: TGTGCCAGCAGTCCCTCCCCGGCAGGTCCGGGCTACACCTTC. This encodes CASSPSPAGPGYTF.

Only one count was recorded for this clone. This rearrangement joins TRBV28 to TRBJ2-7; D unresolved. The CDR3 is 13 amino acids. The ends were cut back, 6 bases at V and 1 base at J, with 10 bases in the middle. Germline V gives CDR1 MDHEN, CDR2 SYDVKM. CDR3 nucleotides: TGTGCCAGCAGGGGCAGGCGTTCCTACGAGCAGTACTTC. Protein: CASRGRRSYEQYF.

J is TRBJ1-2 and V is TRBV9, with 9 bases that match TRBD1. CDR1 SGDLS and CDR2 YYNGEE come from the germline V gene. The V gene end was trimmed by 3 bases and the J gene end by 8 bases; junction bases not matched to a gene: 5. This CDR3 spans 13 amino acids. DNA of the CDR3: TGTGCCAGCAGCGGGACAGGGGACGGCGGCTACACCTTC. Its protein is CASSGTGDGGYTF.

This rearrangement joins TRBV7-9 to TRBJ2-7; D is perhaps TRBD1 (5 bases). The CDR3 consists of 14 residues. Germline assignment: CDR1 SEHNR and CDR2 FQNEAQ (reference sequence). V lost 5 bases and J 3 bases, leaving 14 bases between the germline ends. In nucleotides, the CDR3 is TGTGCCAGCAGCCCCCCCGGACAAATCTACGAGCAGTACTTC. The encoded protein is CASSPPGQIYEQYF.

The rearrangement joins TRBV5-4 to TRBJ2-3, with 10 nucleotides matching TRBD2. J was trimmed by 1 base and V by 3 bases; bases with no gene match: 5. Looked up from germline, CDR1 is SGHNT and CDR2 is YYREEE (reference sequence). There are 16 residues in the CDR3. The CDR3 spells CASSSERGGGTDTQYF. CDR3 DNA: TGTGCCAGCAGCTCGGAGCGGGGGGGTGGCACAGATACGCAGTATTTT.

J is TRBJ1-3 and V is TRBV11-2, with 8 bases fitting TRBD1. Unmatched junction bases numbered 5, after V lost 1 base and J lost 3 bases. Germline V lookup: CDR1 SGHAT, CDR2 FQNNGV. There are 16 residues in the CDR3. The DNA of the CDR3 is TGTGCCAGCAGCTTAGCCCCGACAGGGGATGGAAACACCATATATTTT. Translation gives CASSLAPTGDGNTIYF.

This chain joins TRBV5-1 and TRBJ2-3; weak D call: TRBD1 (6 bases). The germline V gene has CDR1 SGHRS and CDR2 YFSETQ. The V end lost 7 bases, the J end lost 1 base, and 16 bases lay between the germline ends. The CDR3 consists of 15 residues. The DNA for the CDR3 is TGCGCCAGCTCCAACTACAGGGCGGGCACAGATACGCAGTATTTT. Encoded protein: CASSNYRAGTDTQYF.

The chain employs TRBV30 and TRBJ1-2; D not resolved. V shed 1 base and J shed 3 bases, with 15 bases lying between them. This CDR3 spans 15 amino acids. CDR1 is GTSNPN, CDR2 SVGIG, per germline (reference sequence). The CDR3 region is CAWSDPRGSDYGYTF. The CDR3 coding sequence is TGTGCCTGGAGTGACCCCCGGGGATCGGACTATGGCTACACCTTC.

Only one count was recorded for this clone. The chain couples TRBV27 to TRBJ2-3; 7 bases match TRBD2. Per the germline V gene, CDR1 is MNHEY and CDR2 is SMNVEV (reference sequence). The CDR3 length is 15 residues. Trimming took 6 bases from V and 7 from J; bases not matched to a gene: 13. CDR3 region: CASSLTSEFTYTQYF. DNA for the CDR3: TGTGCCAGCAGCCTCACTAGCGAGTTTACATATACGCAGTATTTT.

The CDR3 protein is CASSNGDTQYF. The CDR3 nucleotides are TGTGCCAGTAGTAACGGGGATACGCAGTATTTT. This rearrangement joins TRBV19 to TRBJ2-3; no definite D call. Trimming shortened V by 4 bases and J by 6 bases, and 5 bases separated the two germline ends. The CDR3 length is 11 residues. From germline, CDR1 is LNHDA and CDR2 SQIVND (reference sequence).

This rearrangement joins TRBV7-9 to TRBJ2-1, with 12 bases aligning to TRBD2. With V trimmed by 4 bases and J by 8 bases, 15 bases remained unmatched. Germline V gene data show CDR1 as SEHNR and CDR2 as FQNEAQ (reference sequence). The CDR3 extends over 18 amino acids. CDR3 region: CASSSPARLAGEVDEQFF. CDR3 bases: TGTGCCAGCAGCTCCCCGGCAAGACTAGCGGGAGAGGTAGATGAGCAGTTCTTC.

The chain combines TRBV19 with TRBJ2-7, with D uncertain. The V end was cut by 6 bases, the J end by 5 bases, with 14 bases between. The CDR3 contains 13 residues. CDR1 is LNHDA and CDR2 is SQIVND in the germline V gene (reference sequence). CDR3 sequence reads: CASRETQTNEQYF. In DNA form, the CDR3 reads TGTGCCAGTAGGGAGACCCAAACCAACGAGCAGTACTTC.

This clone was found once. V is TRBV7-2 and J is TRBJ2-7, with D possibly being TRBD2 (6 bases). The V and J ends lost 4 bases and 6 bases respectively, with 7 bases between them. CDR1 and CDR2 from the germline V gene are SGHTA and FQGNSA. The CDR3 sequence is 11 residues long. In DNA, the CDR3 is TGTGCCAGCAGCTCGGGAGTCGAGCAGTACTTC. Encoded protein: CASSSGVEQYF.

The chain joins TRBV2 to TRBJ2-7, with a tentative D call TRBD2 (6 bases). CDR1 is SNHLY, CDR2 FYNNEI, per germline. This CDR3 is built from 15 residues. Trimming pared 3 bases from V and 0 bases from J, leaving 12 bases between. The CDR3 DNA is TGTGCCAGCAGTGAGGGAGCGGGTAACTCCTACGAGCAGTACTTC. Protein sequence: CASSEGAGNSYEQYF.

Note on this clone: Other nucleotide sequences from this sample produce the same CDR3. CDR3 in DNA: TGTGCCAGCAGCTTAGGACTAGCGGGAAATGAGCAGTTCTTC. Its protein is CASSLGLAGNEQFF. The chain has TRBV11-3 and TRBJ2-1; 11 positions agree with TRBD2. Germline V gene sequence: CDR1 SGHNT, CDR2 YENEEA. This CDR3 has 14 amino acids. V was clipped by 1 base and J by 7 bases; unmatched bases: 0.

The chain recombines TRBV2 with TRBJ1-4, with 7 bases matching TRBD1. CDR1 SNHLY and CDR2 FYNNEI come from the germline V gene. CDR3 length: 17 residues. Unmatched junction bases numbered 13, after V lost 5 bases and J lost 4 bases. The chain's CDR3 is CASSLAGQPRINEKLFF. Here the CDR3 DNA reads TGTGCCAGCAGTCTAGCGGGACAGCCTCGGATTAATGAAAAACTGTTTTTT.

This chain uses TRBV4-1 with TRBJ2-7; 14 bases match TRBD2. CDR3 length: 17 residues. CDR1 and CDR2 from the germline V gene are MGHRA and YSYEKL. With 0 bases clipped from V and 4 bases from J, the junction kept 5 bases outside the gene matches. As DNA, the CDR3 is TGCGCCAGCAGCCAAGATCGGGGACTAGCGGGAGTTTACGAGCAGTACTTC. Translating gives CASSQDRGLAGVYEQYF.

V usage is TRBV10-1 and J usage is TRBJ2-1; TRBD2 agrees at 8 bases. Trimming removed 5 bases from V and 4 bases from J; junction bases left unmatched: 10. CDR1 and CDR2 (germline): WNHNN, SYGVQD (reference sequence). CDR3 length equals 16 residues. The CDR3 loop reads CASSPPVAGYYNEQFF. The CDR3 DNA reads as TGCGCCAGCAGTCCTCCGGTAGCGGGATATTACAATGAGCAGTTCTTC.

As for this clone: This CDR3 is also generated by other DNA sequences in the sample. This sequence joins TRBV27 and TRBJ2-3, with unresolved D. Germline V gene lookup returns CDR1 MNHEY and CDR2 SMNVEV (reference sequence). Trimming removed 0 bases from V and 4 bases from J, with 5 bases in between. CDR3 length equals 13 residues. Here the CDR3 reads CASSLSRSDTQYF. Here the CDR3 DNA reads TGTGCCAGCAGTTTATCTAGATCAGATACGCAGTATTTT.

J is TRBJ1-2 and V is TRBV2, with D unresolved. V gave up 7 bases and J gave up 1 base, with 7 bases separating them. Germline CDR1 and CDR2: SNHLY and FYNNEI. CDR3 length: 12 amino acids. CDR3 residues: CASTGINYGYTF. The CDR3 bases are TGTGCCAGCACCGGGATTAACTATGGCTACACCTTC.

This clone was picked up one time. Compared with germline, one end of the junction differs, possibly owing to a read error. J is TRBJ2-7 and V is TRBV28; D perhaps matches TRBD1 (6 bases). Germline CDR1 is MDHEN and CDR2 is SYDVKM. This CDR3 contains 11 residues. Here the CDR3 reads CASSTTGAPSF. CDR3 in DNA: TGTGCCAGCAGTACGACAGGTGCTCCATCCTTC.